The 9 T cell receptor beta chains in this list originate from one sample, sequenced in a study of human T cells and chemical hapten exposure. Time point specified: patch test 1, 2 weeks after DPC sensitization. Treatment denoted: therapeutic diphenylcyclopropenone sensitization with weekly scalp DPC. A single record per CDR3 protein comes from TCRdb applying MiXCR to the RACE reads. The table has under 200,000 distinct CDR3 sequences, 13% to 15% seen once. The sample was whole blood, taken in connection with sensitization to the hapten diphenylcyclopropenone (DPC). All receptors derive from a woman aged 25 to 45 with alopecia areata. Some clones in this sample may be carry-over from other donors' samples.

This sequence joins TRBV7-2 and TRBJ2-7, with D perhaps TRBD1 (6 bases). The germline V gene encodes CDR1 SGHTA and CDR2 FQGNSA. V was clipped by 11 bases and J by 0 bases, with 17 bases between them. The CDR3 sequence is 14 residues long. For the CDR3, the DNA is TGTGCCGGGCCTAGCCTGGACAGCTCCTACGAGCAGTACTTC. Translation gives CAGPSLDSSYEQYF.

This clonotype was observed a handful of times. This sequence joins TRBV30 and TRBJ2-1, with a weak D call TRBD1 (7 bases). CDR1 is GTSNPN and CDR2 is SVGIG in the germline V gene (reference sequence). This CDR3 contains 13 residues. V was cut by 6 bases and J by 4 bases, with 13 bases left in between. CDR3 DNA sequence: TGTGCCTGTTCCAGGGGGGAGTACAATGAGCAGTTCTTC. It is translated as CACSRGEYNEQFF.

This clonotype was counted a few times. This rearrangement joins TRBV20-1 to TRBJ2-2, with TRBD1 matching over 8 bases. CDR3 size: 15 residues. CDR1 is DFQATT and CDR2 is SNEGSKA in the germline V gene (reference sequence). J was trimmed by 2 bases and V by 1 base; bases with no gene match: 3. CDR3 nucleotides: TGCAGTGCTAGAGGGACAGGGACAAACACCGGGGAGCTGTTTTTT. This gives the protein CSARGTGTNTGELFF.

This chain joins TRBV11-2 and TRBJ2-6, with 9 nucleotides matching TRBD2. V trimming: 2 bases; J trimming: 2 bases; junction bases outside the gene matches: 4. Germline CDR1 reads SGHAT; CDR2 reads FQNNGV. The CDR3 runs 17 residues. The CDR3 DNA reads TGTGCCAGCAGCTTACCTAGCGGGAACCCTGGGGCCAACGTCCTGACTTTC. It yields the protein CASSLPSGNPGANVLTF. Combining the CDR3 with reference TRBV11-2 and TRBJ2-6 gives the whole variable domain EAGVAQSPRYKIIEKRQSVAFWCNPISGHATLYWYQQILGQGPKLLIQFQNNGVVDDSQLPKDRFSAERLKGVDSTLKIQPAKLEDSAVYLCASSLPSGNPGANVLTFGAGSRLTVL.

This clonotype occurred a few times. This chain's CDR3 is CASSPEGLQETQYF. DNA of the CDR3: TGTGCCAGCAGCCCAGAAGGTCTGCAAGAGACCCAGTACTTC. The chain links TRBV7-2 to TRBJ2-5; D gene uncertain. V lost 5 bases, J lost 2 bases, and 12 bases lay in between. The CDR3 covers 14 residues. The germline V gene has CDR1 SGHTA and CDR2 FQGNSA.

The V and J genes are TRBV4-3 and TRBJ2-5; D is ambiguous. The CDR3 is 13 amino acids. V dropped 0 bases and J dropped 5 bases, with 7 bases sitting between them. The germline CDR1 and CDR2 sequences are LGHNA and YSLEER. CDR3 DNA: TGCGCCAGCAGCCAAGAACCTGGGGAGACCCAGTACTTC. Amino acid sequence: CASSQEPGETQYF.

The V and J genes are TRBV28 and TRBJ1-2; 9 bases are shared with TRBD1. Germline V CDR1 and CDR2: MDHEN, SYDVKM. This CDR3 spans 13 amino acids. Trimming removed 7 bases from V and 7 bases from J; junction bases left unmatched: 7. The CDR3 reads CASTGQGLFGYTF. DNA of the CDR3: TGTGCCAGCACGGGACAGGGATTGTTTGGCTACACCTTC.

This chain uses TRBV2 with TRBJ2-1; D might be TRBD1 or TRBD2, each matching 5 bases. In germline, CDR1 is SNHLY, CDR2 FYNNEI. The CDR3 is 13 residues long. Trimming removed 6 bases from V and 10 bases from J, with 16 bases in between. The CDR3 DNA reads TGTGCCAGCAGGGGGACCGCCCTAGGGGAGCAGTTCTTC. It specifies CASRGTALGEQFF.

Only a few counts were recorded for this clonotype. The V and J genes are TRBV20-1 and TRBJ1-2; 12 bases align to TRBD1. The CDR3 runs 13 residues. The J segment lost 5 bases and the V segment lost 5 bases, leaving 3 bases of the junction unmatched. From germline, CDR1 is DFQATT and CDR2 SNEGSKA (reference sequence). The CDR3 spells CSAPGQGAYGYTF. The CDR3 nucleotides read TGCAGTGCTCCGGGACAGGGGGCGTATGGCTACACCTTC.